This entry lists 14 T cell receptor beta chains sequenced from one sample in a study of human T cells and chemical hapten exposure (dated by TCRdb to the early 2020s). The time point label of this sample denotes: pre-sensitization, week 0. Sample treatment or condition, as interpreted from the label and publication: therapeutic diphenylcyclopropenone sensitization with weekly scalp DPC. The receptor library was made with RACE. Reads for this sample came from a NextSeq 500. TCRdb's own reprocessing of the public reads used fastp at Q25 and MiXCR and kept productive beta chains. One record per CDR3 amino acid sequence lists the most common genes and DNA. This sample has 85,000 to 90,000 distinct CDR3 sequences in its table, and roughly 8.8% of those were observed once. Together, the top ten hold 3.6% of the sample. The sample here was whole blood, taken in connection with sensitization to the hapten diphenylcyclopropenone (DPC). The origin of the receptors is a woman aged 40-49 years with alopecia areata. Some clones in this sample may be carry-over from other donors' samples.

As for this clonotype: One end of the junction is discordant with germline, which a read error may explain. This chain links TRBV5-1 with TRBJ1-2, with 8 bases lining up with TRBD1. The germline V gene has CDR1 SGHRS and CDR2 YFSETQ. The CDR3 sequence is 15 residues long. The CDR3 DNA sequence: TGCGCCAGCAGCCCACAGACAGGGGATCACTATGGCCACACCTTC. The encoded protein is CASSPQTGDHYGHTF.

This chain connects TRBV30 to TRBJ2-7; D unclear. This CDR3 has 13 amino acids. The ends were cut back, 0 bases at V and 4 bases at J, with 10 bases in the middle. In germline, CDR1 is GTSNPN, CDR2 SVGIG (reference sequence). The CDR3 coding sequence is TGTGCCTGGAGTGTAACTCCGCTTTACGAGCAGTACTTC. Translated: CAWSVTPLYEQYF.

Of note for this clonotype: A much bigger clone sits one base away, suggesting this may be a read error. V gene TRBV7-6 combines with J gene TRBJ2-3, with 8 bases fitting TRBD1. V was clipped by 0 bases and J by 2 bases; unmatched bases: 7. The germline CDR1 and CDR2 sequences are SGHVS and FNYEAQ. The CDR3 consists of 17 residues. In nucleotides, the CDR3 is TGTGCCAGCAGCTTAGCTTACAGGGGGAGTCACACAGATACGCAGTATTTT. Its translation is CASSLAYRGSHTDTQYF. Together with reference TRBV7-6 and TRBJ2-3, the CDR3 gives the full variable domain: GAGVSQSPRYKVTKRGQDVALRCDPISGHVSLYWYRQALGQGPEFLTYFNYEAQQDKSGLPNDRFSAERPEGSISTLTIQRTEQRDSAMYRCASSLAYRGSHTDTQYFGPGTRLTVL.

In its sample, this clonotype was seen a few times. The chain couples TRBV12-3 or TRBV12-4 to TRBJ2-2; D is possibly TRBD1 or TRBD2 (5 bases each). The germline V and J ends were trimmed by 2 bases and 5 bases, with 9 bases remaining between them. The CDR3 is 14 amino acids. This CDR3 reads CASSLRGETGELFF. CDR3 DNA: TGTGCCAGCAGTTTAAGAGGGGAAACCGGGGAGCTGTTTTTT.

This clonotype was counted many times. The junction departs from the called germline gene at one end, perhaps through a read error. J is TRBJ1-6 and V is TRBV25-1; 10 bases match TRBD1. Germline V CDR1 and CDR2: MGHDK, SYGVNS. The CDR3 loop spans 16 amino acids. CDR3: CASSGWDRGYYSPLHF. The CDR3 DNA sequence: TGTGCCAGCAGTGGCTGGGACAGGGGCTATTATTCACCCCTCCACTTT.

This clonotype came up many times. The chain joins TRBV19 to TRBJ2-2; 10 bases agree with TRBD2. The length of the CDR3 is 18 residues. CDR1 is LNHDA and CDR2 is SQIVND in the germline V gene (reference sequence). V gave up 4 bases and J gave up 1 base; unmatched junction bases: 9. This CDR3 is CASSTPSGRALNTGELFF. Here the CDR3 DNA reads TGTGCCAGTAGTACTCCCAGCGGGAGGGCACTGAACACCGGGGAGCTGTTTTTT.

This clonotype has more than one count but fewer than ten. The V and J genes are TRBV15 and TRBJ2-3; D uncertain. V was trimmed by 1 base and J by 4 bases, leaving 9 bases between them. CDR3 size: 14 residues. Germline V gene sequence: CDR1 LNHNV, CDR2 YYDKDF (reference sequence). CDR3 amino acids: CATSRAGPADTQYF. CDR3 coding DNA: TGTGCCACCAGCAGAGCGGGTCCCGCAGATACGCAGTATTTT.

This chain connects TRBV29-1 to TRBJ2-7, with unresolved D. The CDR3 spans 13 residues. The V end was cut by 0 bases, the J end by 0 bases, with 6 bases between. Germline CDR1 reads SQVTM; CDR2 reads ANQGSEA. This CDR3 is CSVEEHSSYEQYF. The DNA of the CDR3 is TGCAGCGTTGAAGAGCACAGCTCCTACGAGCAGTACTTC.

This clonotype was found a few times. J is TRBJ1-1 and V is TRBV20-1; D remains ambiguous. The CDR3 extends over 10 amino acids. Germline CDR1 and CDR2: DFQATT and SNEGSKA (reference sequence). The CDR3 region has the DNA TGCACCTCTCGGAATACTGAAGCTTTCTTT. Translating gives CTSRNTEAFF.

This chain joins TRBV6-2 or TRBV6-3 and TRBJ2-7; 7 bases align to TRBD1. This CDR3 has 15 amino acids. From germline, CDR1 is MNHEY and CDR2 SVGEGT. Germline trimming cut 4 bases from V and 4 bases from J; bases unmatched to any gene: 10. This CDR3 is CASSSGQDRPYEQYF. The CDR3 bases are TGTGCCAGCAGTTCCGGACAGGACAGGCCGTACGAGCAGTACTTC.

The CDR3: CVYRDRGLQPQHF. DNA of the CDR3: TGTGTCTACCGGGACAGGGGGTTGCAGCCCCAGCATTTT. The rearrangement uses TRBV25-1 and TRBJ1-5; the match to TRBD1 covers 11 bases. Germline V gives CDR1 MGHDK, CDR2 SYGVNS. CDR3 size: 13 residues.

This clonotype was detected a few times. CDR3 coding DNA: TGCGCCAGCAGCTTGACAGCCCGGTATTCACCCCTCCACTTT. Its protein is CASSLTARYSPLHF. The chain employs TRBV5-1 and TRBJ1-6; no clear D. This CDR3 is built from 14 residues. V was cut by 1 base and J by 8 bases, with 10 bases left in between. CDR1 is SGHRS, CDR2 YFSETQ, per germline.

CDR3 in DNA: TGTGCCAGCAGCCCGCGTACTAGCACAGATACGCAGTATTTT. This translates into CASSPRTSTDTQYF. The V and J genes are TRBV11-2 and TRBJ2-3; D gene uncertain. The CDR3 has 14 amino acids. V lost 5 bases, J lost 0 bases, and 9 bases lay in between. Germline values: CDR1 SGHAT, CDR2 FQNNGV.

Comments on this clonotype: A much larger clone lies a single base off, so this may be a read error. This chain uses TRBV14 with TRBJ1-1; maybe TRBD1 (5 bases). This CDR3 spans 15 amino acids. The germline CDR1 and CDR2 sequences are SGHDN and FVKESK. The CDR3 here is CPSSQSLRGKTEAFF. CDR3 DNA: TGTCCCAGCAGCCAATCCCTTAGGGGTAAGACTGAAGCTTTCTTT.